The 9 T cell receptor beta chains reported below all come from one sample, sequenced in a study of CD8+ T cells in alopecia areata. Treatment of the sample: oral pan-JAK inhibitor, 5-10 mg twice daily. The sequencing template was cDNA reverse transcribed from extracted RNA. TCRdb's copy holds only in-frame clones and misses some; the assay was immunoSEQ multiplex PCR. The sample contains 150,000 to 200,000 clones, under 80% of which appear only once. The sequencing used CD4+ T cells sorted from blood, collected at approximately week 50, from a patient treated with tofacitinib. The receptors originated from a human donor with alopecia areata.

This clone occurred once. The V call is TRBV29-1, the J call TRBJ1-2; D call uncertain. Germline V gives CDR1 SQVTM, CDR2 ANQGSEA. The V end was cut by 0 bases, the J end by 7 bases, with 6 bases between. This CDR3 comprises 11 residues. CDR3 loop: CSVEEWGGYTF. CDR3 DNA sequence: TGCAGCGTTGAAGAGTGGGGTGGCTACACCTTC.

This clone was counted a few times. V usage is TRBV9 and J usage is TRBJ2-2; D is unresolved. The CDR3 totals 12 residues. V shed 2 bases and J shed 7 bases, with 6 bases lying between them. CDR1 is SGDLS and CDR2 is YYNGEE in the germline V gene. CDR3 sequence reads: CASSVEDGELFF. In DNA form, the CDR3 reads TGTGCCAGCAGCGTTGAAGACGGGGAGCTGTTTTTT. Combining the CDR3 with reference TRBV9 and TRBJ2-2 gives the whole variable domain DSGVTQTPKHLITATGQRVTLRCSPRSGDLSVYWYQQSLDQGLQFLIQYYNGEERAKGNILERFSAQQFPDLHSELNLSSLELGDSALYFCASSVEDGELFFGEGSRLTVL.

This clone has a handful of counts. This chain uses TRBV29-1 with TRBJ2-7; a weak D match, TRBD1 (6 bases). This CDR3 comprises 13 residues. Germline loops: CDR1 SQVTM, CDR2 ANQGSEA. V was pared by 2 bases and J by 3 bases, with 11 bases between. The CDR3, as DNA: TGCAGCGTTGAACGAGGCAGGGGCTACGAGCAGTACTTC. Amino acid sequence: CSVERGRGYEQYF.

This clone turned up a few times. This chain uses TRBV5-1 with TRBJ1-1, with D tentatively TRBD1 (5 bases). The CDR3 is 13 amino acids. CDR1 and CDR2 (germline): SGHRS, YFSETQ. Trimming removed 4 bases at V and 7 bases at J, with 14 bases between. CDR3 sequence: CASSPLSGSEAFF. The DNA of the CDR3 is TGCGCCAGCAGCCCCTTATCAGGGAGTGAAGCTTTCTTT.

The chain joins TRBV30 to TRBJ1-5; D possibly corresponds to TRBD1 (6 bases). This CDR3 is 14 amino acids long. The V gene's germline CDR1 is GTSNPN and CDR2 SVGIG (reference sequence). V was trimmed by 3 bases and J by 3 bases, leaving 12 bases between them. CDR3: CAWSADRINQPQHF. In nucleotides, the CDR3 is TGTGCCTGGAGCGCCGACAGGATCAATCAGCCCCAGCATTTT.

J is TRBJ1-2 and V is TRBV25-1, with D perhaps matching TRBD1 (5 bases). The CDR3 spans 13 residues. CDR1 is MGHDK and CDR2 is SYGVNS in the germline V gene. Trimming took 3 bases from V and 4 from J, leaving 9 bases between them. The CDR3 protein is CASSDGGTYGYTF. The CDR3 DNA reads TGTGCCAGCAGTGACGGGGGGACCTATGGCTACACCTTC.

This clone was counted only a few times. The rearrangement links TRBV6-5 to TRBJ2-5; 7 bases line up with TRBD1. Trimming removed 8 bases from V and 1 base from J; junction bases left unmatched: 7. The CDR3 runs 14 residues. Looked up from germline, CDR1 is MNHEY and CDR2 is SVGAGI. CDR3 sequence reads: CASRRQGGQETQYF. DNA for the CDR3: TGTGCCAGCCGTCGACAGGGCGGCCAAGAGACCCAGTACTTC.

The chain is built from TRBV9 and TRBJ2-1, with D possibly TRBD2 on 6 matching bases. CDR1 SGDLS and CDR2 YYNGEE come from the germline V gene. The CDR3 has 15 residues. Trimming stripped 0 bases from V and 12 bases from J, with 19 bases between. The CDR3 is CASSVERALASGQFF. DNA for the CDR3: TGTGCCAGCAGCGTAGAGCGGGCTCTAGCATCAGGGCAGTTCTTC.

This clone showed up just a few times. J is TRBJ2-3 and V is TRBV30, with D perhaps being TRBD1 or TRBD2 (5 bases each). This CDR3 has 10 residues. Trimming left V 8 bases short and J 6 bases short, with 9 bases between. The germline gives CDR1 GTSNPN, CDR2 SVGIG (reference sequence). DNA for the CDR3: TGTGCCGGGGGTCTTGATACGCAGTATTTT. Its translation is CAGGLDTQYF.